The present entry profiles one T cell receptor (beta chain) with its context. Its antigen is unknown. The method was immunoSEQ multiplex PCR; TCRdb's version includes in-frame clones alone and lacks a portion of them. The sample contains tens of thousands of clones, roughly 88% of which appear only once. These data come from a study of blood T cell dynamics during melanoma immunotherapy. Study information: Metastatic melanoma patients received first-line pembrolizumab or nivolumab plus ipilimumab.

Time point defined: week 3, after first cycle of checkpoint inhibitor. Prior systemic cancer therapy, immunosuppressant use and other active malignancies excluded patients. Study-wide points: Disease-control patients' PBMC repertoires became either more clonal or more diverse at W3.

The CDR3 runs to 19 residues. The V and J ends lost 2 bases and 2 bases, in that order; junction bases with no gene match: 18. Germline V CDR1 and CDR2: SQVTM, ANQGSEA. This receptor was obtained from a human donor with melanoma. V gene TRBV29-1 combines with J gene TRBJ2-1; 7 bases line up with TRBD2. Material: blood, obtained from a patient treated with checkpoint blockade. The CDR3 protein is CSVERQPGGRAGAYNEQFF. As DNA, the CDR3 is TGCAGCGTTGAAAGACAGCCGGGTGGTCGGGCGGGGGCCTACAATGAGCAGTTCTTC.